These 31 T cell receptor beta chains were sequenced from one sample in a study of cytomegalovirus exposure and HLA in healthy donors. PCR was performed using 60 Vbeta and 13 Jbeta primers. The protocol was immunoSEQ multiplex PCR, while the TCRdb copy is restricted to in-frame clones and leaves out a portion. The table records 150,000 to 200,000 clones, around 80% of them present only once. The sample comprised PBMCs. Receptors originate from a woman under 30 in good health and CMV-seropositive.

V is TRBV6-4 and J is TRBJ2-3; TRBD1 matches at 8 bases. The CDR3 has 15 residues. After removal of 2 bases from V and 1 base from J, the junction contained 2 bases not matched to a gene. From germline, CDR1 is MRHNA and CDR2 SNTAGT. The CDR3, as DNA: TGTGCCAGCAGTGACAACAGGGGGGGCACAGATACGCAGTATTTT. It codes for CASSDNRGGTDTQYF.

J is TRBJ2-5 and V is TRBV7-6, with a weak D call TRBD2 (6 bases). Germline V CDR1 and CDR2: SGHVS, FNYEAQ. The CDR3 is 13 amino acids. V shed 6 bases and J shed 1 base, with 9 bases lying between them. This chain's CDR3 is CASSGGTQETQYF. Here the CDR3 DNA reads TGTGCCAGCAGTGGGGGGACCCAAGAGACCCAGTACTTC.

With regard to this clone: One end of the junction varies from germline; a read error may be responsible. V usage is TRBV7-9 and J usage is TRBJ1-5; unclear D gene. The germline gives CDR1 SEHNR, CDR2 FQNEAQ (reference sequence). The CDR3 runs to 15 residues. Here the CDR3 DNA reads TGTTCCAGCAGCCAACTCGGGTATAGCAATCAGCCCCAGCATTTT. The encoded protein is CSSSQLGYSNQPQHF.

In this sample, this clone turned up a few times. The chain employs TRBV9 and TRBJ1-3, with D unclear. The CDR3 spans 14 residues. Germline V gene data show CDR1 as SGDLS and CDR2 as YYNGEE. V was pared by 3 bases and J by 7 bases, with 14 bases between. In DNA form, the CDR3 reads TGTGCCAGCAGCGGAGGAAACGATGGTAACACCATATATTTT. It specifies CASSGGNDGNTIYF.

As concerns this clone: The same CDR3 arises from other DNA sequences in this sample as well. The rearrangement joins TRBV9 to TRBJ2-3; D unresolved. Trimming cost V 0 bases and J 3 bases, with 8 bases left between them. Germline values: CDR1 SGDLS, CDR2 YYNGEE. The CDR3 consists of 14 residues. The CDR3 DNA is TGTGCCAGCAGCGTAGGTCCAGGAACAGATACGCAGTATTTT. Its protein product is CASSVGPGTDTQYF.

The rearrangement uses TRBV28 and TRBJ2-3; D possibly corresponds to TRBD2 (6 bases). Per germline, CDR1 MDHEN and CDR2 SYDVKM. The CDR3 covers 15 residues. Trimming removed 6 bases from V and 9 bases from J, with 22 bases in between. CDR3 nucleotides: TGTGCCAGCAGCTACCGGGACTCTCGGATTAGGACGCAGTATTTT. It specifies CASSYRDSRIRTQYF.

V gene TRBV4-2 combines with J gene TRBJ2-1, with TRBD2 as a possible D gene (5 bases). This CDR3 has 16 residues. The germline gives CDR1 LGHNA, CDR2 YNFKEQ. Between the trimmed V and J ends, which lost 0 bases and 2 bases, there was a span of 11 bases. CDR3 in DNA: TGTGCCAGCAGCCAAGAAGAGGGTTCCACCTACAATGAGCAGTTCTTC. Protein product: CASSQEEGSTYNEQFF.

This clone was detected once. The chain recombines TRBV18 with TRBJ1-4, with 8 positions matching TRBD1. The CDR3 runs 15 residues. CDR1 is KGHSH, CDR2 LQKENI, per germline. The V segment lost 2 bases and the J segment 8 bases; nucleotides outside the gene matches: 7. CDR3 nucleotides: TGTGCCAGCTCACCAACTACAGGGGGTCTGGAAAAACTGTTTTTT. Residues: CASSPTTGGLEKLFF.

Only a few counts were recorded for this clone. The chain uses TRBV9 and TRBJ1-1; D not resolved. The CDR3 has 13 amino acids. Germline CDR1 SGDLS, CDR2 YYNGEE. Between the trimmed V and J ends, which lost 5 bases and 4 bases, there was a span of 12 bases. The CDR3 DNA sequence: TGTGCCAGCAGTGCCGAGGCGCCCACTGAAGCTTTCTTT. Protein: CASSAEAPTEAFF.

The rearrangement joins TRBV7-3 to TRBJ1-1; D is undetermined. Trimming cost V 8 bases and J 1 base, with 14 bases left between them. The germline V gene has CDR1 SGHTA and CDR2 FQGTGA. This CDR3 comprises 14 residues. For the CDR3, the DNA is TGTGCCAGCGGAATGGGCACTGAGAACACTGAAGCTTTCTTT. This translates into CASGMGTENTEAFF.

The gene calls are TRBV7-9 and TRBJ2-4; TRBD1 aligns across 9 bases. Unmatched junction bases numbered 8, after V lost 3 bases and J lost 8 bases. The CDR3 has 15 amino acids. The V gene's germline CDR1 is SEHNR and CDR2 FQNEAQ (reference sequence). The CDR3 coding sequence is TGTGCCAGCAGCTTCCCGGACAGGGGAATGTACATTCAGTACTTC. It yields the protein CASSFPDRGMYIQYF.

CDR3 residues: CASSQVAGSGNTIYF. The CDR3 DNA reads TGCGCCAGCAGCCAAGTTGCAGGGTCAGGAAACACCATATATTTT. The J gene is TRBJ1-3, the V gene TRBV4-1, with D perhaps TRBD1 (5 bases). V lost 1 base to trimming and J lost 4 bases, with 11 bases between them. CDR3 size: 15 residues. Germline V CDR1 and CDR2: MGHRA, YSYEKL.

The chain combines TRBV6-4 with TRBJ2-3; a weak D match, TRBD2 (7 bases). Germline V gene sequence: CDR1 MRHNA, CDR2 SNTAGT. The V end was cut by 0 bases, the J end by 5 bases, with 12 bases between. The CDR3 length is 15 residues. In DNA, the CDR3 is TGTGCCAGCAGTGACTCTGGGGGGGGCCTAGATACGCAGTATTTT. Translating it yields CASSDSGGGLDTQYF.

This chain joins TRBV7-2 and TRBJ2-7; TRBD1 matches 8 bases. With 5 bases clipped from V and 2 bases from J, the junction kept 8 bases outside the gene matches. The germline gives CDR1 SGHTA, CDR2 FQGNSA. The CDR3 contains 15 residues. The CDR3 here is CASSQTGVGPYEQYV. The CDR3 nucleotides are TGTGCCAGCAGCCAGACAGGGGTGGGTCCCTACGAGCAGTACGTC.

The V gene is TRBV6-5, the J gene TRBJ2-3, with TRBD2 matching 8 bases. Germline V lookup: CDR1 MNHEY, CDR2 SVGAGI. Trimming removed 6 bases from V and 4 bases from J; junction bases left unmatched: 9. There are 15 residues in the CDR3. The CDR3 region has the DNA TGTGCCAGCAGCCGGGGGGGCAGGGGCCCAGATACGCAGTATTTT. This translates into CASSRGGRGPDTQYF.

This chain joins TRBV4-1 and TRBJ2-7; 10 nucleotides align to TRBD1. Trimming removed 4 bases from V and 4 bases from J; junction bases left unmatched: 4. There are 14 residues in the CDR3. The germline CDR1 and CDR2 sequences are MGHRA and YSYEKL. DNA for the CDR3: TGCGCCAGCAGCCCCCCGGGACAGGGGTACGAGCAGTACTTC. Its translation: CASSPPGQGYEQYF.

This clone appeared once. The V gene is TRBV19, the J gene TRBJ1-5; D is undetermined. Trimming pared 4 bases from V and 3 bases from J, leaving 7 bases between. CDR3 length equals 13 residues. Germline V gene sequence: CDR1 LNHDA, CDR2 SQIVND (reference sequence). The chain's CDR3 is CASSTGLNQPQHF. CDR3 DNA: TGTGCCAGTAGTACAGGACTCAATCAGCCCCAGCATTTT.

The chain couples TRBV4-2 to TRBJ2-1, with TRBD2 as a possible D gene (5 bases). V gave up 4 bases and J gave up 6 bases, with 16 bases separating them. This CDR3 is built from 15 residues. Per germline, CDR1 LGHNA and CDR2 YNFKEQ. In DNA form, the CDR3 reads TGTGCCAGCAGCCCAAAGATCGGGGTCGGCAATGAGCAGTTCTTC. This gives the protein CASSPKIGVGNEQFF.

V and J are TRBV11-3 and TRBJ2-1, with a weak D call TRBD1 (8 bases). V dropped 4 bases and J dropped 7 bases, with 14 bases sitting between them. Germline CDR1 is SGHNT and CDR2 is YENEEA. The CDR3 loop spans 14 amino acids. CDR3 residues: CASSSHRGGNEQFF. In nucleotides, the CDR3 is TGTGCCAGCAGCTCTCACAGGGGGGGGAATGAGCAGTTCTTC.

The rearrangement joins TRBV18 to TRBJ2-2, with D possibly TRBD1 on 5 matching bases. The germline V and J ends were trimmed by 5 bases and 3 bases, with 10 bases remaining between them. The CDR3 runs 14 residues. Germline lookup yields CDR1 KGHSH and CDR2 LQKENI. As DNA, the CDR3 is TGTGCCAGCTCAAGGGAACAGGACACCGGGGAGCTGTTTTTT. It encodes CASSREQDTGELFF.

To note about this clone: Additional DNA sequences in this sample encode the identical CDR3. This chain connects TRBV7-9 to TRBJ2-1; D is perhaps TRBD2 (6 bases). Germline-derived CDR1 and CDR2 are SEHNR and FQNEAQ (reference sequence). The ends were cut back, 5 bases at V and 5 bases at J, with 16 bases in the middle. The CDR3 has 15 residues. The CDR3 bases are TGTGCCAGCAGCCCCCTCCAGCGGGTCGACAATGAGCAGTTCTTC. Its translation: CASSPLQRVDNEQFF.

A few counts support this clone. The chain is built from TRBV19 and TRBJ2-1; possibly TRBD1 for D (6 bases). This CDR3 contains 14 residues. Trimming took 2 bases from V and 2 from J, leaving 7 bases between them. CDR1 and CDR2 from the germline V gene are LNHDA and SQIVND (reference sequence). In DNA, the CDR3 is TGTGCCAGTAGTATAAACAGGGCCTACAATGAGCAGTTCTTC. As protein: CASSINRAYNEQFF.

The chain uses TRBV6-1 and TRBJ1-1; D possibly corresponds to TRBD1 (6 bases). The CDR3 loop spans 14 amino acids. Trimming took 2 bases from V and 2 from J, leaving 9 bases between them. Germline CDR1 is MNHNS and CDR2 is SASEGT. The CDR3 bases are TGTGCCAGCAGTGAAAAAGGGACAAACACTGAAGCTTTCTTT. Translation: CASSEKGTNTEAFF.

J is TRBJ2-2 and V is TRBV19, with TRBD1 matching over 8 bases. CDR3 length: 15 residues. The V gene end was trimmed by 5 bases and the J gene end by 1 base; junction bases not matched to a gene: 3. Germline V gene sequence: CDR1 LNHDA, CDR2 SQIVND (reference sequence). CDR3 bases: TGTGCCAGTAGTCGCGGGACAGGGAACACCGGGGAGCTGTTTTTT. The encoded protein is CASSRGTGNTGELFF. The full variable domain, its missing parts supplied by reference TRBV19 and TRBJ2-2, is DGGITQSPKYLFRKEGQNVTLSCEQNLNHDAMYWYRQDPGQGLRLIYYSQIVNDFQKGDIAEGYSVSREKKESFPLTVTSAQKNPTAFYLCASSRGTGNTGELFFGEGSRLTVL.

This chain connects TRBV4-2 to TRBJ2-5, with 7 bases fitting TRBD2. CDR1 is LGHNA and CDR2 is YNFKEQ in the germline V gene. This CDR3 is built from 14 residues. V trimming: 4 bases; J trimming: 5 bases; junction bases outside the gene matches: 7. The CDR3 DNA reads TGTGCCAGCAGCCGCCCCAGGGAGGGCGAGACCCAGTACTTC. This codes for CASSRPREGETQYF.

The CDR3 DNA reads as TGTGCCAGCAGGCCGCTACAGGGCAACTATGGCTACACCTTC. This encodes CASRPLQGNYGYTF. The chain joins TRBV6-1 to TRBJ1-2, with TRBD1 as a possible D gene (6 bases). This CDR3 contains 14 residues. Germline V gene lookup returns CDR1 MNHNS and CDR2 SASEGT. Trimming removed 6 bases from V and 2 bases from J, with 13 bases in between.

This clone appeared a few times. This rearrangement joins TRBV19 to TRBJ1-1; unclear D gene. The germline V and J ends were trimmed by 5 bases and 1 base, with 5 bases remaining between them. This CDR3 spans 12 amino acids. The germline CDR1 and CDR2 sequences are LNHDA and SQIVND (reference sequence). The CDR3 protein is CASSFRNTEAFF. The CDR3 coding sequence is TGTGCCAGTAGTTTTAGGAACACTGAAGCTTTCTTT.

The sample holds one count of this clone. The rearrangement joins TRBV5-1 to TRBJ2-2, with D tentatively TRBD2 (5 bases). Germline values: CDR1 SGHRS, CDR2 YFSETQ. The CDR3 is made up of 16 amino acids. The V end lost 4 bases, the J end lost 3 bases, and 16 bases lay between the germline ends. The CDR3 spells CASSRSESGDTGELFF. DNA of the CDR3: TGCGCCAGCAGCCGCTCAGAGTCCGGGGACACCGGGGAGCTGTTTTTT.

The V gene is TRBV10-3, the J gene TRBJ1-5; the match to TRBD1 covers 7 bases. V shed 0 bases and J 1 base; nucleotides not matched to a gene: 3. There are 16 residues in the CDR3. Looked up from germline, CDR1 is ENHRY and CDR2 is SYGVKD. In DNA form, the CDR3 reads TGTGCCATCAGTGAGTCGAACAGGGGAAGCAATCAGCCCCAGCATTTT. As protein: CAISESNRGSNQPQHF.

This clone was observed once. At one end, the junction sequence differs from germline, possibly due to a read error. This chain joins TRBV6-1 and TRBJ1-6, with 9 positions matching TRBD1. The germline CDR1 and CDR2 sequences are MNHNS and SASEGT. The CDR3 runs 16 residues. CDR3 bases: TGTACCAGCAGTGACCTACAGGGGGCTGGGAATTCACCCCTCCACTTT. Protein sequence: CTSSDLQGAGNSPLHF.

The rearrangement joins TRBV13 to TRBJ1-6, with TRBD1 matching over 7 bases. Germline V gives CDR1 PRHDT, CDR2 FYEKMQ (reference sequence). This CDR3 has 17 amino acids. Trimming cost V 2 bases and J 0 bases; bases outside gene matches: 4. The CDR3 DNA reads TGTGCCAGCAGCTTACGCCAGGGGGGCTCCTATAATTCACCCCTCCACTTT. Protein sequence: CASSLRQGGSYNSPLHF.